The clone carrying this TCR beta chain has at least ten counts. Quantitative 5'-RACE was performed with molecular barcodes, and it yielded the TCR beta libraries. TCRdb redid the calling of the 5' RACE reads with MiXCR, one entry per CDR3 protein. The profile shows roughly 40,000 distinct CDR3 sequences, just under 4% of them singletons. CDR3 length: 12 amino acids. Germline V gene sequence: CDR1 SGDLS, CDR2 YYNGEE. Trimming removed 1 base at V and 5 bases at J, with 5 bases between. The data were obtained in a study of CD8 T cells in ankylosing spondylitis. The sequence derives from a female donor with ankylosing spondylitis or in good health (not recorded which). The sequenced sample consisted of blood, either unsorted or a sorted T cell fraction (not recorded which). This chain uses TRBV9 with TRBJ2-3; no firm D call. Written as DNA, the CDR3 is TGTGCCAGCAGCGTACTAGGAGATACGCAGTATTTT. Translated, it gives CASSVLGDTQYF.